What follows are 16 T cell receptor beta chains derived from one specimen sequenced in a study of OX40 agonist ivuxolimab in advanced cancers. Sequencing was performed with immunoSEQ multiplex PCR; in TCRdb, only in-frame clones are kept and a portion is missing. The repertoire holds over 65,000 clones, with 86% as singletons. The sequencing used CD4+ or CD8+ T cells sorted from blood, collected in a trial of the OX40 agonist ivuxolimab. Every receptor here comes from an adult with an advanced solid tumor such as melanoma, head and neck, liver or kidney cancer.

V is TRBV18 and J is TRBJ2-1, with D perhaps TRBD1 (7 bases). This CDR3 contains 16 residues. V was clipped by 6 bases and J by 1 base, with 16 bases between them. CDR1 is KGHSH and CDR2 is LQKENI in the germline V gene. CDR3 amino acids: CASSPMTGRSYNEQFF. In DNA form, the CDR3 reads TGTGCCAGCTCCCCAATGACAGGGAGGTCCTACAATGAGCAGTTCTTC.

V is TRBV19 and J is TRBJ1-1, with a weak D call TRBD1 (5 bases). This CDR3 has 12 amino acids. CDR1 and CDR2 from the germline V gene are LNHDA and SQIVND (reference sequence). Trimming pared 5 bases from V and 10 bases from J, leaving 14 bases between. The CDR3 DNA reads TGTGCCAGTAGTCCTGAGGGGCCGGGAGCTTTCTTT. Its protein is CASSPEGPGAFF.

The V and J genes are TRBV6-4 and TRBJ2-1; 7 positions agree with TRBD2. Trimming took 6 bases from V and 8 from J; bases not matched to a gene: 10. The CDR3 contains 14 residues. The germline V gene encodes CDR1 MRHNA and CDR2 SNTAGT. The CDR3 DNA follows: TGTGCCAGCAGCCGGGAGGTAGGGGCCTATGAGCAGTTCTTC. It encodes CASSREVGAYEQFF.

The chain has TRBV28 and TRBJ2-2; maybe TRBD1 (5 bases). Germline values: CDR1 MDHEN, CDR2 SYDVKM. Trimming took off 10 bases at V and 4 bases at J, with 19 bases between the two ends. The CDR3 contains 15 residues. The CDR3 loop is CATLPGPRSTGELFF. The CDR3 nucleotides are TGTGCCACCTTACCAGGGCCGCGCAGCACCGGGGAGCTGTTTTTT.

The J gene is TRBJ2-7, the V gene TRBV6-1, with TRBD1 identical over 9 bases. Germline values: CDR1 MNHNS, CDR2 SASEGT. The CDR3 totals 15 residues. V gave up 6 bases and J gave up 0 bases; unmatched junction bases: 6. The CDR3 bases are TGTGCCAGCAGGAGGGGACAGGGACCCTCCTACGAGCAGTACTTC. It codes for CASRRGQGPSYEQYF.

This chain uses TRBV7-2 with TRBJ2-5; 10 bases map to TRBD1. The CDR3 length is 15 residues. Germline CDR1 reads SGHTA; CDR2 reads FQGNSA. V trimming: 5 bases; J trimming: 4 bases; junction bases outside the gene matches: 7. The CDR3, as DNA: TGTGCCAGCAGCCCACCCGGGACAGGGGCAGAGACCCAGTACTTC. Residues: CASSPPGTGAETQYF.

The chain employs TRBV11-2 and TRBJ1-5; D is perhaps TRBD1 (5 bases). Germline CDR1 is SGHAT and CDR2 is FQNNGV. This CDR3 spans 14 amino acids. V lost 1 base and J 9 bases, leaving 13 bases between the germline ends. The CDR3 spells CASSLAGSDGPQHF. The CDR3 DNA follows: TGTGCCAGCAGCTTAGCAGGGTCCGATGGGCCCCAGCATTTT.

V usage is TRBV7-8 and J usage is TRBJ2-4; 7 positions match TRBD1. This CDR3 has 17 residues. V lost 5 bases to trimming and J lost 3 bases; unmatched junction nucleotides: 13. The germline V gene encodes CDR1 SGHVS and CDR2 FQNEAQ. The CDR3 DNA reads as TGTGCCAGCAGCCGGTCCGACAGGGCAAAAGTCAAAAACATTCAGTACTTC. Protein: CASSRSDRAKVKNIQYF.

This clone showed up just a few times. CDR3 sequence (DNA): TGTGCCTGGAGGCCGCGGGGCTTCAACACTGAAGCTTTCTTT. Amino acid sequence: CAWRPRGFNTEAFF. V usage is TRBV30 and J usage is TRBJ1-1; perhaps TRBD1 as D (5 bases). The CDR3 has 14 residues. Germline CDR1 GTSNPN, CDR2 SVGIG (reference sequence). V dropped 3 bases and J dropped 2 bases, with 13 bases sitting between them.

V is TRBV2 and J is TRBJ2-7, with 12 bases fitting TRBD1. This CDR3 has 15 amino acids. The germline V gene encodes CDR1 SNHLY and CDR2 FYNNEI. V trimming: 6 bases; J trimming: 1 base; junction bases outside the gene matches: 4. Here the CDR3 DNA reads TGTGCCAGCAGAACGGGACAGGGGGCATCCTACGAGCAGTACTTC. Protein sequence: CASRTGQGASYEQYF.

The chain is built from TRBV10-3 and TRBJ2-1; 8 bases map to TRBD1. CDR1 and CDR2 from the germline V gene are ENHRY and SYGVKD. V shed 10 bases, J shed 4 bases, and the junction held 9 bases outside the gene matches. The CDR3 sequence is 14 residues long. The CDR3 spells CATRDRPGYNEQFF. The CDR3 region has the DNA TGTGCCACAAGGGACAGGCCGGGGTACAATGAGCAGTTCTTC.

Turning to this clone: This same CDR3 is encoded by further DNA sequences in the sample. The V and J genes are TRBV18 and TRBJ1-5; a weak D match, TRBD1 (5 bases). CDR1 is KGHSH and CDR2 is LQKENI in the germline V gene. The CDR3 runs 13 residues. V lost 5 bases and J lost 4, with 9 bases in between. CDR3 region: CASSSDSNQPQHF. The DNA for the CDR3 is TGTGCCAGCTCATCAGACAGTAATCAGCCCCAGCATTTT.

The chain couples TRBV11-2 to TRBJ1-3; no firm D call. Germline CDR1 and CDR2: SGHAT and FQNNGV. The V end was cut by 2 bases, the J end by 15 bases, with 17 bases between. This CDR3 region has 13 residues. CDR3 sequence (DNA): TGTGCCAGCAGCTTAATCTATTCGGACGGGCGATATTTT. Residues: CASSLIYSDGRYF.

Points on this clone: This may come from a read error, since a much larger clone is one base off. Other DNA sequences from this sample encode an identical CDR3 as well. Here the CDR3 DNA reads TGCGCCAGCAGCTTTGGGCGCTGGGAGTACGGCTACACCTTC. Translated, it gives CASSFGRWEYGYTF. The chain couples TRBV5-4 to TRBJ1-2; D remains ambiguous. The CDR3 spans 14 residues. CDR1 is SGHNT and CDR2 is YYREEE in the germline V gene (reference sequence).

The V gene is TRBV4-1, the J gene TRBJ2-5; TRBD1 is a possible D gene (5 bases). CDR1 and CDR2 (germline): MGHRA, YSYEKL. This CDR3 spans 15 amino acids. Trimming stripped 3 bases from V and 6 bases from J, with 17 bases between. CDR3 in amino acids: CASSQMSGFEQTQYF. For the CDR3, the DNA is TGCGCCAGCAGCCAGATGTCAGGGTTCGAGCAGACCCAGTACTTC.

The chain combines TRBV28 with TRBJ2-3; TRBD2 matches at 7 bases. Trimming cost V 3 bases and J 8 bases; bases outside gene matches: 5. Germline V lookup: CDR1 MDHEN, CDR2 SYDVKM. The CDR3 contains 13 residues. In DNA, the CDR3 is TGTGCCAGCAGTTTGGACTGGGAGGGTACGCAGTATTTT. Protein sequence: CASSLDWEGTQYF.